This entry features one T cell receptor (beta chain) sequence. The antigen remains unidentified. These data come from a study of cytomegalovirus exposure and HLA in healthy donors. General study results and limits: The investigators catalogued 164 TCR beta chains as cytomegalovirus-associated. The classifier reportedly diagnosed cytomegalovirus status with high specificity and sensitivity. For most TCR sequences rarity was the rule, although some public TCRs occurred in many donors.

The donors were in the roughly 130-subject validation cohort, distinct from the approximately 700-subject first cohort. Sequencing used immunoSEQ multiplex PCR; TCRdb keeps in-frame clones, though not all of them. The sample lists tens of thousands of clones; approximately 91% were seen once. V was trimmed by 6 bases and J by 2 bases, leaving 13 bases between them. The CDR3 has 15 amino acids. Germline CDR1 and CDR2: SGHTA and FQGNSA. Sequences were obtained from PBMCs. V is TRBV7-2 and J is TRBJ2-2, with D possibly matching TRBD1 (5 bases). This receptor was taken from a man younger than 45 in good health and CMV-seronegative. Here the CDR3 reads CASRIGAANTGELFF. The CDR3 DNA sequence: TGTGCCAGCAGGATAGGGGCGGCCAACACCGGGGAGCTGTTTTTT.